This record covers a single TCR beta chain. This clone was observed a handful of times. Its antigen is not yet known. Within one base of it there is no much larger clone, and no base qualities were kept. This entry comes from a study of cytomegalovirus exposure and HLA in healthy donors (TCRdb year 2017). Regarding the research as a whole: An earlier analysis of roughly 500 of the donors reported 250 to 300 Gb of sequence data and some 120 million unique TCR beta sequences from around 200 million T cells. An early release covering about 600 HLA-typed donors comprised approximately 290 gigabases of sequencing data and approximately 85 million unique TCR sequences. Among the approximately 420 genotyped donors, around 81% belonged to the genetic ancestry cluster associated with self-reported Caucasian donors. The aim of the study was to test whether cataloging public T cell receptors could identify signatures of past pathogen exposure. Using immunosequencing, the study profiled T cell repertoires from approximately 700 subjects and related those repertoires to cytomegalovirus serostatus. In addition to the first cohort of 666 subjects, a separate validation cohort of over 90 different subjects was used. To predict cytomegalovirus infection status, the study brought together high-throughput TCR immunosequencing, statistical association of individual TCRs with disease status, and machine learning. To study patterns of TCR occurrence, a later analysis re-analyzed previously published TCR beta repertoires from 650 to 750 donors and added high-resolution HLA genotyping. The later analysis used no new phenotypic data to find candidate immune exposures, relying instead on TCR beta sequences and their occurrence across donors. An earlier analysis of approximately 640 of the donors applied high-throughput TCR beta sequencing to assess whether each TCR beta V gene segment acted as functional or pseudogenic. Donor age, sex, ethnicity and CMV serostatus were compiled together with the repertoire data. Genome-wide SNP genotypes for about three fifths of the 666 donors were used in a later genetic analysis, which treated that subset as a discovery cohort. Every repertoire in the discovery cohort had been generated on one and the same sequencing platform. Both class I and class II loci were covered by HLA typing, at four-digit resolution. The number of donors typed differed by locus, with roughly 629-640 for A, B, C, DRB1 and DQB1, 522 for DQA1, nearly 610 for DPA1, and some 450 for DPB1. Because of strong linkage in the cohort, roughly 5 DR-DQ haplotypes were treated as single units for association and clustering. Among 350 to 400 genotyped donors of the cohort, an average of about 240,000 unique TCR beta nucleotide sequences were sequenced per donor, roughly 20% of them non-productive. What the research found in general, with its limitations: In a later genetic analysis, a missense DCLRE1C variant was associated with V-gene and J-gene trimming of TCR beta chains, and the association was replicated in an independent cohort. In vitro tests confirmed that a few of the cytomegalovirus-associated TCR beta chains recognize cytomegalovirus antigens. Only TCR beta chains were sequenced in this cohort, and the absence of alpha or paired-chain data limited detectable features. A further reported finding was that TCR beta sequences accurately predicted the HLA-A and HLA-B alleles for most subjects in the first cohort. Sequencing depth was assumed to be roughly uniform across donors in the presence/absence analyses, though that assumption may not hold. HLA typing was unavailable for some donors at each locus, so association tests used only the typed subset. Strong co-occurrence of HLA alleles, especially DR and DQ, made assigning TCR associations to individual alleles difficult. In an earlier analysis of approximately 590 of the donors, most TCR beta V segments were observed in productive rearrangements about 87% or about 30% of the time, broadly matching IMGT annotations. Correlated functional status among segregating V segments might reflect linkage disequilibrium, but an unknown experimental factor could not be ruled out. According to the authors, the approach could potentially be generalized to other disease states and immunological phenotypes. The sequencing pipeline was judged likely to have produced a cluster of highly shared sequence variants as a technical artifact. Most TCR sequences were seen in very few donors, while some public TCRs were found in many individuals. In a later analysis, TCR association rates were found to vary across HLA loci, with the most associated TCRs seen for DRB1 alleles and the fewest for HLA-C alleles. In a later analysis, HLA-associated TCR beta chains were found to be more clonally expanded and to have lower generation probabilities than equally common non-associated chains. In both the original and validation cohorts, the classifier was reported to diagnose cytomegalovirus status with high specificity and sensitivity. At a false discovery rate of 0.05, a later analysis linked around 17,000 TCR beta sequences to specific HLA alleles. The only immune exposure information available for the cohort was CMV serostatus. A total of roughly 160 TCR beta chains were listed by the study as associated with cytomegalovirus. Several of the top co-occurrence clusters appeared to be linked to parvovirus B19, influenza, CMV and Epstein-Barr virus, according to a later analysis. Fewer than 20 rarely observed V segments, including chromosome 9 orphons, were excluded from the earlier analysis of approximately 500 of the donors because counts were too low. According to a later genetic analysis, donors in an Asian-associated ancestry cluster had fewer N-insertions in productive TCRs than the roughly 670-donor mean. A later analysis found that most CMV-associated TCR beta chains appeared HLA-restricted, with HLA associations seemingly driven largely by CMV exposure.

The cohort was made up of roughly 670 healthy bone marrow donors. Cohort members were all nominally healthy when sampled, although unrecorded immune exposures were likely present. The donor tested CMV seropositive, placing the donor among the approximately 290 seropositive members of the cohort. Every donor gave a peripheral blood sample, and the peripheral blood mononuclear cells from that sample were used for TCR beta sequencing. The Qiagen DNeasy Blood Extraction Kit was used to extract genomic DNA from the blood cell samples. Libraries were made using the immunoSEQ multiplex PCR assay. For the multiplex PCR, a mixture combining 60 forward primers for TCR Vbeta segments and 13 reverse primers for TCR Jbeta segments was used. The CDR3 region of rearranged TCR beta genes was amplified from genomic DNA by a multiplex PCR assay. Amplified TCR beta libraries were sequenced as 87-base-pair reads on the Illumina HiSeq System. The paper's processing steps were these. A later analysis tallied 75 million to 95 million unique TCR beta chains across the 660 or so repertoires, and some 12 million of those chains were shared by two or more donors. A nearest-neighbor algorithm error-corrected the raw reads and collapsed the reads into unique sequences, merging closely related sequences to remove PCR and sequencing errors. V, D and J gene segments were assigned by aligning CDR3 sequences to IMGT reference sequences. For a sequence to be retained, a match of at least six nucleotides to both a V gene segment and a J gene segment was required. A rearrangement was called productive if the CDR3 had no stop codons and remained in frame with V and J, and every other rearrangement was called non-productive. CDR3 was defined by IMGT convention, running from the second conserved V-encoded cysteine to the conserved J-encoded phenylalanine. The earlier analysis of a few hundred of the donors excluded sequences that lacked an unambiguous match to a single V gene segment. An earlier analysis of fewer than 650 of the donors classified V segments as functional when productive rearrangements were above 56.7% and as segregating when the standard deviation between donors was above 5%. A statistical classification framework was built to diagnose cytomegalovirus status from the catalog of TCR beta chain sequences. V and J gene assignment, in a later analysis, came from comparing TCR nucleotide sequences with IMGT/GENE-DB human TR gene sequences. The TCRdist pipeline was used in a later analysis to assign CDR3 sequences and most-parsimonious VDJ recombination scenarios. In a later analysis, every TCR beta chain was defined by the combination of its CDR3 amino acid sequence and its V-gene family, and reads without a unique V-gene family were dropped. To address suspected cross-contamination and a sequencing artifact, a later analysis removed 450 to 700 highly shared, low-generation-probability nucleotide sequences. For each public chain, a later analysis derived a clonal expansion index from normalized ranks of inferred template counts within each repertoire. Generation probabilities in a later analysis came from a VDJ recombination model fitted to out-of-frame rearrangements, and those results were checked against IGoR. In a later analysis, hypergeometric tests were used to score TCR-TCR, TCR-HLA and TCR-CMV co-occurrence, with a repertoire-size bias correction applied to TCR pairs. False discovery rates were estimated in a later analysis by permuting HLA or CMV assignments 20 times. A later analysis grouped co-occurring TCRs with DBSCAN, adding TCRdist sequence similarity when clustering within HLA-allele-positive subsets. For co-occurrence clustering, repertoires with fewer than 30,000 or more than 120,000 public chains were excluded, along with roughly 5 repertoires with anomalous nucleotide sharing. TCRdb took this table from immuneACCESS and kept in-frame rearrangements with V and J called. Such tables lack part of the clones; where checked against another copy, unresolved V genes explain under half of the gap, and the rest is unexplained. V, J and clone size are taken as reported in that table, and D and trimming were inferred from the DNA itself. Counted in this sample were about 98,000 clones; under 85% of them appeared once. In total, the top ten clones hold 9.5% to 13% of the sample.

The clonotype was recovered from a man between 18 and 29 years old in good health and CMV-seropositive. Material for sequencing was PBMCs.

The CDR3 amino acid sequence is: CASSYTSGGSDNEQFF. The DNA is TGTGCCAGCAGTTACACTAGCGGGGGGTCCGACAATGAGCAGTTCTTC. This sequence uses TRBV28 and TRBJ2-1; the junction holds 12 bases that match TRBD2. Ends trimmed: V by 4 bases, J by 5 bases; bases unmatched to a gene: 6. For CDR1 and CDR2, the germline V gene lists MDHEN and SYDVKM. The CDR3 contains 16 residues, cysteine and phenylalanine counted. The retained sequence is limited to the CDR3, 48 bases, with the frame set at the first base.